The rows below give T cell receptor beta chains drawn from one sample of a study of cytotoxic CD8 clonotypes in ibrutinib-treated CLL. Method: immunoSEQ multiplex PCR; TCRdb's copy keeps in-frame clones and lacks some. The data contain 50,000 to 65,000 clones, 57% of them singletons. The sequenced sample was PBMCs, obtained after 12 months of ibrutinib treatment. These receptors were collected from a human donor with chronic lymphocytic leukemia. CDR3s include the opening cysteine and the closing phenylalanine or tryptophan. D genes are given only for firm matches. Size values are once, few and many counts, or a class for expanded clones, and some rows have none.

>TRBJ1-2|NA|NA|TRBV28
CAHGGDYHYGYTF
TGTGCCCATGGGGGGGACTACCACTATGGCTACACCTTC
>TRBJ2-3|NA|NA|TRBV15
CATSEDSTDTQYF
TGTGCCACCAGCGAGGACTCGACAGATACGCAGTATTTT
>TRBJ1-2|NA|NA|TRBV21-1
CASSKVWDYGYTF
TGTGCCAGCAGCAAAGTCTGGGACTATGGCTACACCTTC
>TRBJ2-1|once|NA|TRBV29-1
CSVFGGNNEQFF
TGCAGCGTTTTTGGGGGAAACAATGAGCAGTTCTTC
>TRBJ2-3|many|NA|TRBV15
CATSSGGASTDTQYF
TGTGCCACCAGCAGCGGGGGAGCAAGCACAGATACGCAGTATTTT
>TRBJ2-5|NA|NA|TRBV5-6
CASSSRTSHQETQYF
TGTGCCAGCAGCTCTCGTACAAGCCACCAAGAGACCCAGTACTTC
>TRBJ2-5|once|TRBD2|TRBV28
CASSLSWLAGGTQYF
TGTGCCAGCAGTTTATCATGGCTAGCGGGAGGGACCCAGTACTTC
>TRBJ1-5|few|NA|TRBV10-3
CATSGISNQPQHF
TGTGCCACCTCGGGGATTAGCAATCAGCCCCAGCATTTT
>TRBJ1-6|many|TRBD1|TRBV27
CASSLYSGGSHSPLHF
TGTGCCAGCAGTTTATATTCAGGGGGTTCGCATTCACCCCTCCACTTT
>TRBJ2-1|few|TRBD1|TRBV28
CASSPRQGHNEQFF
TGTGCCAGCAGTCCCCGACAGGGGCACAATGAGCAGTTCTTC
>TRBJ2-2|NA|NA|TRBV6-1
CASSFRGHLTGELFF
TGTGCCAGCAGTTTCAGGGGCCACCTTACCGGGGAGCTGTTTTTT
>TRBJ2-7|NA|TRBD2|TRBV4-2
CASSPSAGGYEQYF
TGTGCCAGCAGCCCCTCCGCGGGAGGGTACGAGCAGTACTTC
>TRBJ1-2|few|NA|TRBV10-3
CAISLRPEVYGYTF
TGTGCCATCAGTCTCCGCCCGGAGGTCTATGGCTACACCTTC
>TRBJ2-1|NA|TRBD2|TRBV28
CASSQAGVGRGYNEQFF
TGTGCCAGCAGTCAAGCGGGAGTTGGAAGGGGTTACAATGAGCAGTTCTTC
>TRBJ2-3|NA|TRBD1|TRBV23-1
CASSRLTGDGSTDTQYF
TGCGCCAGCAGTCGCCTTACAGGGGATGGGAGCACAGATACGCAGTATTTT
>TRBJ2-3|NA|NA|TRBV6-1
CASSPREDTQYF
TGTGCCAGCAGTCCCCGGGAAGATACGCAGTATTTT
>TRBJ1-1|many|NA|TRBV6-1
CASSLEGGLQAFF
TGTGCCAGCAGCCTGGAGGGAGGCTTGCAAGCTTTCTTT
>TRBJ1-1|NA|TRBD1|TRBV2
CASRTGGTEAFF
TGTGCCAGCAGGACAGGGGGCACTGAAGCTTTCTTT
>TRBJ1-2|many|NA|TRBV29-1
CSVEVPAQGGLGYGYTF
TGCAGCGTTGAAGTTCCTGCTCAGGGAGGGTTAGGCTATGGCTACACCTTC
>TRBJ1-1|few|NA|TRBV27
CASSLGWGRGDTEAFF
TGTGCCAGCAGTTTGGGGTGGGGGCGTGGGGACACTGAAGCTTTCTTT
>TRBJ2-2|NA|NA|TRBV13
CASSSPLASGTGELFF
TGTGCCAGCAGCTCCCCTCTAGCTTCGGGCACCGGGGAGCTGTTTTTT
>TRBJ2-1|NA|TRBD2|TRBV5-1
CASSSGLAGGRGWNEQFF
TGCGCCAGCAGCTCCGGACTAGCGGGAGGGCGGGGATGGAATGAGCAGTTCTTC
>TRBJ1-2|NA|TRBD1|TRBV19
CASTITGQGANYGYTF
TGTGCCAGTACCATTACCGGACAGGGGGCGAACTATGGCTACACCTTC
>TRBJ2-5|NA|NA|TRBV15
CATSRTVQETQYF
TGTGCCACCAGCAGGACGGTCCAAGAGACCCAGTACTTC
>TRBJ2-1|NA|NA|TRBV7-2
CASSLGGTSYNEQFF
TGTGCCAGCAGCTTAGGGGGGACTTCGTACAATGAGCAGTTCTTC
>TRBJ2-1|NA|TRBD2|TRBV9
CASSSRLAEYNEQFF
TGTGCCAGCAGCTCGCGACTAGCGGAGTACAATGAGCAGTTCTTC
>TRBJ1-1|few|NA|TRBV5-4
CASSLDRNTEAFF
TGTGCCAGCAGCTTGGACAGAAACACTGAAGCTTTCTTT
>TRBJ2-7|NA|TRBD1|TRBV19
CASSLAGTGGGYEQYF
TGTGCCAGTAGTCTTGCCGGGACAGGGGGCGGGTACGAGCAGTACTTC
>TRBJ2-5|NA|NA|TRBV11-2
CASSPLQETQYF
TGTGCCAGCAGCCCACTTCAAGAGACCCAGTACTTC
>TRBJ2-2|NA|NA|TRBV2
CASSVSGELFF
TGTGCCAGCAGTGTTTCCGGGGAGCTGTTTTTT
>TRBJ2-3|NA|TRBD2|TRBV30
CAWRERDVLDTQYF
TGTGCCTGGAGGGAGCGGGATGTTTTGGATACGCAGTATTTT
>TRBJ2-1|NA|NA|TRBV10-2
CASSESRGEAGPKWNEQFF
TGCGCCAGCAGTGAGTCTCGCGGGGAAGCCGGCCCCAAGTGGAATGAGCAGTTCTTC
>TRBJ2-1|few|TRBD2|TRBV13
CASSLPRGGGGEQFF
TGTGCCAGCAGCCTACCACGCGGGGGGGGAGGTGAGCAGTTCTTC
>TRBJ1-6|NA|NA|TRBV10-3
CAIRGGNSPLHF
TGTGCCATCAGAGGGGGTAATTCACCCCTCCACTTT
>TRBJ2-1|NA|NA|TRBV5-1
CASSLDRVGYNEQFF
TGCGCCAGCAGCTTGGACAGGGTCGGATACAATGAGCAGTTCTTC
>TRBJ2-3|NA|TRBD2|TRBV9
CASSVAAGGTTDTQYF
TGTGCCAGCAGCGTAGCGGCGGGAGGAACCACAGATACGCAGTATTTT
>TRBJ1-5|NA|NA|TRBV18
CASSPGYLNQPQHF
TGTGCCAGCTCACCCGGTTACCTGAATCAGCCCCAGCATTTT
>TRBJ1-2|NA|NA|TRBV28
CASSWDLVDGYTF
TGTGCCAGCAGTTGGGATCTGGTGGATGGCTACACCTTC
>TRBJ2-4|once|NA|TRBV30
CAWNVNGSPSYF
TGTGCCTGGAACGTTAATGGCTCCCCATCGTACTTC
>TRBJ1-3|NA|NA|TRBV6-1
CASSVLTGTSGNTIYF
TGTGCCAGCAGTGTTCTCACAGGGACCTCTGGAAACACCATATATTTT
>TRBJ1-5|NA|NA|TRBV15
CATRNLGYGNQPQHF
TGTGCCACCAGGAACCTGGGGTATGGCAATCAGCCCCAGCATTTT
>TRBJ2-7|NA|NA|TRBV11-3
CASSSSSGGGFREQYF
TGTGCCAGCAGCTCTAGTAGCGGAGGGGGCTTTAGGGAGCAGTACTTC
>TRBJ2-7|NA|NA|TRBV7-2
CASSGEAGRTYEQYF
TGTGCCAGCTCAGGGGAAGCGGGCCGAACCTACGAGCAGTACTTC
>TRBJ1-4|NA|TRBD1|TRBV10-3
CATAQGGGNEKLFF
TGTGCCACAGCCCAGGGGGGCGGAAATGAAAAACTGTTTTTT
>TRBJ2-3|few|NA|TRBV6-1
CASTRGGTDTQYF
TGTGCCAGCACTCGAGGAGGGACGGATACGCAGTATTTT
>TRBJ2-3|NA|TRBD2|TRBV5-6
CASSSGERVDTQYF
TGTGCCAGCAGCAGCGGGGAAAGGGTAGATACGCAGTATTTT
>TRBJ1-1|NA|TRBD1|TRBV11-2
CASSPDRATEAFF
TGTGCCAGCAGCCCGGACAGGGCCACTGAAGCTTTCTTT
>TRBJ1-5|NA|TRBD1|TRBV28
CASSLYRGLGQPQHF
TGTGCCAGCAGTTTATACAGGGGGCTGGGGCAGCCCCAGCATTTT
>TRBJ2-1|few|NA|TRBV6-5
CASSHGPEQFF
TGTGCCAGCAGCCACGGGCCTGAGCAGTTCTTC
>TRBJ1-1|medium-sized|TRBD1|TRBV6-1
CASSELGRGQVEAFF
TGTGCCAGCAGTGAATTGGGCAGGGGGCAGGTTGAAGCTTTCTTT
>TRBJ2-2|NA|TRBD2|TRBV5-1
CASSAGEGRGSGELFF
TGCGCCAGCAGCGCCGGGGAGGGACGAGGTTCCGGGGAGCTGTTTTTT
>TRBJ2-5|many|NA|TRBV5-1
CASSSGGSETQYF
TGCGCCAGCAGCTCCGGTGGGTCGGAGACCCAGTACTTC
>TRBJ2-5|NA|NA|TRBV5-1
CASSPGLLQETQYF
TGCGCCAGCAGCCCCGGACTACTCCAAGAGACCCAGTACTTC
>TRBJ1-5|NA|NA|TRBV27
CASSSGGTNQPQHF
TGTGCCAGCAGCAGCGGGGGAACCAATCAGCCCCAGCATTTT
>TRBJ2-5|NA|TRBD1|TRBV27
CASSSASLTTGRQETQYF
TGTGCCAGCAGTTCGGCCTCTCTAACGACAGGGCGGCAAGAGACCCAGTACTTC
>TRBJ2-3|many|TRBD2|TRBV5-1
CASSSGTSSDTQYF
TGCGCCAGCAGCTCCGGGACTAGTTCGGATACGCAGTATTTT
>TRBJ2-7|NA|NA|TRBV7-9
CASSLTLSRREEQYF
TGTGCCAGCAGCTTAACCCTCTCGAGGAGGGAAGAGCAGTACTTC